A single sample gave rise to the 3 T cell receptor beta chains below, sequenced in a study of blood T cell repertoires in COVID-19. TCRdb's copy holds only in-frame clones and misses some; the assay was immunoSEQ multiplex PCR. The sample has approximately 250,000 clones, 65% to 90% seen once. Sequencing was performed on peripheral blood. These receptors came from a woman in her forties who had recovered from COVID-19.

V usage is TRBV7-8 and J usage is TRBJ1-3; the D gene is possibly TRBD1 (6 bases). With 2 bases removed from V and 2 bases from J, the gap between germline ends came to 10 bases. CDR1 is SGHVS, CDR2 FQNEAQ, per germline. This CDR3 has 15 amino acids. This chain's CDR3 is CASSLSRGTGNTIYF. The CDR3 coding sequence is TGTGCCAGCAGCTTAAGCAGGGGAACTGGAAACACCATATATTTT.

V usage is TRBV18 and J usage is TRBJ1-3; D gene uncertain. Germline CDR1 reads KGHSH; CDR2 reads LQKENI. The length of the CDR3 is 12 residues. With 3 bases removed from V and 15 bases from J, the gap between germline ends came to 15 bases. CDR3 coding DNA: TGTGCCAGCTCACCCACCTCGACTACGGAATATTTT. Encoded protein: CASSPTSTTEYF.

The chain carries TRBV5-6 and TRBJ2-7; no definite D call. The V end was cut by 2 bases, the J end by 0 bases, with 9 bases between. Germline CDR1 is SGHDT and CDR2 is YYEEEE. CDR3 length: 14 residues. The CDR3, as DNA: TGTGCCAGCAGCTTCAGTCACATCTCCTACGAGCAGTACTTC. Residues: CASSFSHISYEQYF.